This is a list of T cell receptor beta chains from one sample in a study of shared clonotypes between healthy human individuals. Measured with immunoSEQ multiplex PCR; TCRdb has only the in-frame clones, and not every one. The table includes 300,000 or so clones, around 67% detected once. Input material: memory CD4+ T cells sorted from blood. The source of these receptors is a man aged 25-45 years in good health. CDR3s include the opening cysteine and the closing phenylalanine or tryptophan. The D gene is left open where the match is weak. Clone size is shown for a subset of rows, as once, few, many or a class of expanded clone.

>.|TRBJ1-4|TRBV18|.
CASSPIHLAGAANEKLFF
TGTGCCAGCTCACCAATACACTTGGCAGGGGCGGCTAATGAAAAACTGTTTTTT
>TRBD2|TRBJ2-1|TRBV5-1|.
CASTGLAGVYNEQFF
TGCGCCAGCACCGGACTAGCGGGCGTCTACAATGAGCAGTTCTTC
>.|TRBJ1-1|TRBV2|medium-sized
CASSYDGEAFF
TGTGCCAGCAGTTATGACGGTGAAGCTTTCTTT
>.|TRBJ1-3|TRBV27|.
CASSPQNSGNTIYF
TGTGCCAGCAGTCCTCAGAACTCTGGAAACACCATATATTTT
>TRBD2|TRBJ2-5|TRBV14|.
CASSQRLAGGQETQYF
TGTGCCAGCAGCCAACGACTAGCGGGAGGCCAAGAGACCCAGTACTTC
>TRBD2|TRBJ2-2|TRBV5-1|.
CASSSPGLEGVGELFF
TGCGCCAGCAGCTCTCCGGGACTAGAGGGAGTCGGGGAGCTGTTTTTT
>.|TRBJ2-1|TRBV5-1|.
CASSSRPGTYDNEQFF
TGCGCCAGCAGCTCACGCCCCGGGACGTATGACAATGAGCAGTTCTTC
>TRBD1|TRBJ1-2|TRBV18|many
CASSPPRDRGGYTF
TGTGCCAGCTCACCCCCCCGCGACAGGGGAGGCTACACCTTC
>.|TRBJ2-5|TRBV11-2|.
CASSLGDFGETQYF
TGTGCCAGCAGCTTAGGGGACTTCGGAGAGACCCAGTACTTC
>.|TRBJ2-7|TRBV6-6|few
CASRGNEQYF
TGTGCCAGCAGGGGGAACGAGCAGTACTTC
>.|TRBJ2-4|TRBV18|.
CASSPPEPGLSKNIQYF
TGTGCCAGCTCACCACCAGAGCCGGGTCTCTCCAAAAACATTCAGTACTTC
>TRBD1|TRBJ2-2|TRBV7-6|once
CASSLNRGLTGELFF
TGTGCCAGCAGCCTCAACAGGGGGCTAACCGGGGAGCTGTTTTTT
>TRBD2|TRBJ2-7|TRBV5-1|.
CASSPSFAGGRKVYEQYF
TGCGCCAGCAGCCCCTCATTTGCGGGAGGAAGAAAAGTCTACGAGCAGTACTTC
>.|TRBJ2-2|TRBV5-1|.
CASSLLSGSPNTGELFF
TGCGCCAGCAGCTTGTTATCGGGCAGCCCGAACACCGGGGAGCTGTTTTTT
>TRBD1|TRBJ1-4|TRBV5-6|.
CASSSRWTGSNEKLFF
TGTGCCAGCAGCTCCCGGTGGACAGGAAGTAATGAAAAACTGTTTTTT